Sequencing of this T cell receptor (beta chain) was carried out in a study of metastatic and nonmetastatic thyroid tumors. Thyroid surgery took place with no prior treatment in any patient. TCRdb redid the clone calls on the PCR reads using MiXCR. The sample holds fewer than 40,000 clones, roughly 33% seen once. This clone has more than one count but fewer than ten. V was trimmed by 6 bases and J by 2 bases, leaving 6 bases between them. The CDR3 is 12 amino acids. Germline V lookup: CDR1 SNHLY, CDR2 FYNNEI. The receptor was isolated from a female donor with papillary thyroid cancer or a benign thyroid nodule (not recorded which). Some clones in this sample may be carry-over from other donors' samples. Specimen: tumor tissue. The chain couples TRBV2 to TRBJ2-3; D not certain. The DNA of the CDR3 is TGTGCCAGCAGCTCCAACACAGATACGCAGTATTTT. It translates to CASSSNTDTQYF.